This T cell receptor (beta chain) was identified during a study of metastatic and nonmetastatic thyroid tumors. The wider study: Repertoires of blood and of tissue (tumor or nodule) from malignant and benign thyroid patients were compared. Study-level points and caveats: Reportedly, malignant thyroid tumors had significantly higher TCR beta diversity than benign nodules, in blood and tumor.

Germline V gene data show CDR1 as SEHNR and CDR2 as FQNEAQ (reference sequence). The CDR3 has 15 residues. Points on this clone: No antigen is known for it. At one end the junction does not follow the germline gene, possibly because of a read error.

Original processing methods: The study built a papillary thyroid cancer distant-metastasis classifier from CDR3 differences across clinicopathological groups. TCRdb re-clonotyped the PCR reads through MiXCR. TCRdb's processing, not the authors' own work, is the source of the V and J calls. The profile shows 20,000 to 25,000 clones, approximately 25% of them singletons. Nobody among the patients had been given any treatment before thyroid surgery. Specimen: tumor tissue. The chain is built from TRBV7-9 and TRBJ2-5, with D maybe TRBD2 (5 bases). This receptor was obtained from a female donor with papillary thyroid cancer or a benign thyroid nodule (not recorded which). Some clones in this sample may be carry-over from other donors' samples. Here the CDR3 DNA reads TGTGCCAACAGCTTAGCGAATTGGCACGGGGAGACCCAGTACTTC. Translating gives CANSLANWHGETQYF.